The T cell receptor beta chain under discussion was sequenced for a study of beta chain features in type 1 diabetes. Overall study: There were 107,917,701 sorted cells examined across all samples.

Without exception, sorted populations had purity beyond 95%. Sequenced material consisted of expressed TCRB transcripts (all of the isolated RNA was reverse transcribed). Assay: immunoSEQ multiplex PCR; the TCRdb copy retains only in-frame clones and omits some. Among 200,000 to 250,000 clones listed, approximately 70% were seen once. This clone was detected only once. CDR1 is SGHRS and CDR2 is YFSETQ in the germline V gene. The length of the CDR3 is 15 residues. V trimming: 3 bases; J trimming: 6 bases; junction bases outside the gene matches: 8. Input material: naive CD4+ T cells from blood. The chain uses TRBV5-1 and TRBJ2-2; 7 nucleotides agree with TRBD1. The receptor's source is a man aged 25 to 40 in good health. The CDR3: CASSSRQGKAGELFF. The CDR3 DNA follows: TGCGCCAGCAGCTCCAGACAGGGTAAAGCCGGGGAGCTGTTTTTT.